The rows below give T cell receptor beta chains drawn from one sample of a study of cytomegalovirus exposure and HLA in healthy donors. Produced via immunoSEQ multiplex PCR; TCRdb's table is partial and in-frame only. Seen here are 150,000 to 200,000 clones, just under 80% observed once, and the top ten hold about 5.6%. Sequencing was carried out using PBMCs. These receptor sequences come from a woman aged 25 to 39 in good health and CMV-seropositive. CDR3s leave out the opening cysteine and the closing phenylalanine or tryptophan. Each record gives: J gene, V gene, CDR3 protein.

j_gene: TRBJ1-5; v_gene: TRBV19; CDR3aa: ASSIALNQPQH
j_gene: TRBJ1-2; v_gene: TRBV19; CDR3aa: ASRIPNYGYT
j_gene: TRBJ1-1; v_gene: TRBV6-5; CDR3aa: ASSLIMNTEAF
j_gene: TRBJ1-5; v_gene: TRBV6-1; CDR3aa: ASRKTGARSQPQH
j_gene: TRBJ2-3; v_gene: TRBV11-2; CDR3aa: ASSPFGYTDTQY
j_gene: TRBJ1-1; v_gene: TRBV6-1; CDR3aa: ASSESLLAF
j_gene: TRBJ1-2; v_gene: TRBV7-8; CDR3aa: ASSHRTGGDNSYT
j_gene: TRBJ1-1; v_gene: TRBV6-1; CDR3aa: ASSQQGGHTEAF
j_gene: TRBJ1-3; v_gene: TRBV5-6; CDR3aa: ASSFPGGTGGNTIY
j_gene: TRBJ2-1; v_gene: TRBV6-6; CDR3aa: ASSLGQPGVNEQF
j_gene: TRBJ2-7; v_gene: TRBV28; CDR3aa: ASSFGTGSSSGYEQY
j_gene: TRBJ1-1; v_gene: TRBV2; CDR3aa: ASESTGLNAEAF
j_gene: TRBJ1-4; v_gene: TRBV5-6; CDR3aa: ASSGTVDLEKLF
j_gene: TRBJ2-2; v_gene: TRBV25-1; CDR3aa: ASSAGLGASVGELF